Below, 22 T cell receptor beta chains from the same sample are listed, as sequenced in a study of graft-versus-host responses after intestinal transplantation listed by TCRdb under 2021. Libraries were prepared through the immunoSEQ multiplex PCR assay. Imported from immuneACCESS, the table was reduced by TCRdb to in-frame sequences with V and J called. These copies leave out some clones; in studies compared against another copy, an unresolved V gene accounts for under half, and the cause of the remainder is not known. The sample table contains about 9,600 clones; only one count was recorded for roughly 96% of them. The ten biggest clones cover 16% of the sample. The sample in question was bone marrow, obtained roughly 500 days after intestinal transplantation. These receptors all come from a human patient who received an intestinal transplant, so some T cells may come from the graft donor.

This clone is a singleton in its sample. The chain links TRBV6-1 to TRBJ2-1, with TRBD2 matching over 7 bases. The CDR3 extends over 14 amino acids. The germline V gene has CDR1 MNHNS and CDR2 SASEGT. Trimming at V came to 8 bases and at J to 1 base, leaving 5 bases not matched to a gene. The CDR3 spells CASEAGWSYNEQFF. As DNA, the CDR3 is TGTGCCAGCGAAGCGGGATGGTCCTACAATGAGCAGTTCTTC.

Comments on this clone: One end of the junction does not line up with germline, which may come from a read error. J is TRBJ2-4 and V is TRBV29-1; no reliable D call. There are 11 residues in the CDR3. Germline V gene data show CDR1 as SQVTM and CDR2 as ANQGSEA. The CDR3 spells CSVGDGPLNLF. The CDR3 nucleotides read TGCAGCGTCGGAGATGGACCCCTTAATCTCTTC.

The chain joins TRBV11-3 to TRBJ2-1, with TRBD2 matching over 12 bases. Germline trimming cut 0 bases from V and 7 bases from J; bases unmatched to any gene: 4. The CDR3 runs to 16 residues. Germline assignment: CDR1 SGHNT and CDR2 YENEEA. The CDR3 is CASSLDLTSGRNEQFF. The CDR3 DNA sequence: TGTGCCAGCAGCTTAGATCTCACTAGCGGGAGGAATGAGCAGTTCTTC.

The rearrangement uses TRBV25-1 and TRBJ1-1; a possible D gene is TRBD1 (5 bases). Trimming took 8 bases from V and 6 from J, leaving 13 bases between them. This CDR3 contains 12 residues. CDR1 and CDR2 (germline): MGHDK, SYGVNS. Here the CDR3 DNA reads TGTGCCAGCGGAACAGGTTGGGCTGAAGCTTTCTTT. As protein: CASGTGWAEAFF.

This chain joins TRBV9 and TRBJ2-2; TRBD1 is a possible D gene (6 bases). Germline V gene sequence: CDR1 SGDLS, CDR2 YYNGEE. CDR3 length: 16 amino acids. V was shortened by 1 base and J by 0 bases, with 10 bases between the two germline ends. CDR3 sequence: CASSVLSGANTGELFF. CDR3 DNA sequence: TGTGCCAGCAGCGTACTTTCAGGGGCGAACACCGGGGAGCTGTTTTTT.

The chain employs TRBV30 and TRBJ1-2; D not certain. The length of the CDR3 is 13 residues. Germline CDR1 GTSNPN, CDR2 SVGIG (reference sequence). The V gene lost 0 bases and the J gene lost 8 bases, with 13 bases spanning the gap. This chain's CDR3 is CAWSVQWAQGYTF. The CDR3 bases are TGTGCCTGGAGTGTACAGTGGGCGCAGGGCTACACCTTC.

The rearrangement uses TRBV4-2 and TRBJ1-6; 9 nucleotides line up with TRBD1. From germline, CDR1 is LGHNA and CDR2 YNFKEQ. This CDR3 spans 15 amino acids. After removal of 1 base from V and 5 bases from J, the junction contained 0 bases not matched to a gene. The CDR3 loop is CASSQGQGDNSPLHF. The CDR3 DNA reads TGTGCCAGCAGCCAAGGACAGGGGGATAATTCACCCCTCCACTTT.

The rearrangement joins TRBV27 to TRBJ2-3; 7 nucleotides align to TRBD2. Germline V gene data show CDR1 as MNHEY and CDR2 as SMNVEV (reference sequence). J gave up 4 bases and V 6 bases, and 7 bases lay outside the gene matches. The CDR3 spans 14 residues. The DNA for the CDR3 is TGTGCCAGCAGGGCGGGAGTCGGGGCAGATACGCAGTATTTT. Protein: CASRAGVGADTQYF.

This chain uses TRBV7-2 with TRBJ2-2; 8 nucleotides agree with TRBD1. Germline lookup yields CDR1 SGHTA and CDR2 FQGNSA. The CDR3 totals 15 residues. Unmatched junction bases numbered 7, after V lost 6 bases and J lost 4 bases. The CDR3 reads CASRHQGAGTGELFF. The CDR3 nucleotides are TGTGCCAGCAGACACCAGGGGGCGGGCACCGGGGAGCTGTTTTTT.

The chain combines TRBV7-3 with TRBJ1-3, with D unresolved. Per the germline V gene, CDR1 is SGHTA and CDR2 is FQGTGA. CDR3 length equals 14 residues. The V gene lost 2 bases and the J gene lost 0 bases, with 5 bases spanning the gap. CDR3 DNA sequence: TGTGCCAGCAGCTTAGCAGGCTCTGGAAACACCATATATTTT. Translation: CASSLAGSGNTIYF.

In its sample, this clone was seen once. This CDR3 reads CASKGHEMGNQPQHF. The CDR3 DNA follows: TGTGCCAGCAAAGGACACGAGATGGGAAATCAGCCCCAGCATTTT. The chain uses TRBV28 and TRBJ1-5; perhaps TRBD1 as D (5 bases). This CDR3 has 15 amino acids. The germline CDR1 and CDR2 sequences are MDHEN and SYDVKM. Trimming left V 7 bases short and J 4 bases short, with 17 bases between.

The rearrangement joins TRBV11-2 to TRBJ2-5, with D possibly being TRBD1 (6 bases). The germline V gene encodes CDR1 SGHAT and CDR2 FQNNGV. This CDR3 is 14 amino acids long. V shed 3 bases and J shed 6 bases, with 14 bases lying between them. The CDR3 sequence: CASSLSGTPQTQYF. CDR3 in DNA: TGTGCCAGCAGCTTGTCGGGGACACCCCAGACCCAGTACTTC.

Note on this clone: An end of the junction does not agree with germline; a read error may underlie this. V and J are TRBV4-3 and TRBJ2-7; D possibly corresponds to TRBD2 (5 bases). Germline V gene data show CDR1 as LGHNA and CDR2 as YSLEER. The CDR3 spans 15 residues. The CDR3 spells CASRQDRGSHDEQYF. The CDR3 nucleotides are TGCGCCAGCAGACAAGATAGAGGGAGTCATGACGAGCAGTACTTC.

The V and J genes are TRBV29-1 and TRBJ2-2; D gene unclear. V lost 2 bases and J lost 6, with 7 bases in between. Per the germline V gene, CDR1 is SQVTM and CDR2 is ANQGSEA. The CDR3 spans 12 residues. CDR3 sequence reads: CSVERYAGELFF. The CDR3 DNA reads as TGCAGCGTTGAACGGTACGCCGGGGAGCTGTTTTTT.

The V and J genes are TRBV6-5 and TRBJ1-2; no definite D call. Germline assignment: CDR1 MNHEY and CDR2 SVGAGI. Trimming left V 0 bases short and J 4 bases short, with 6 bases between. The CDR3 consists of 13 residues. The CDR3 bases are TGTGCCAGCAGTTACTCAGGGTCCTATGGCTACACCTTC. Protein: CASSYSGSYGYTF.

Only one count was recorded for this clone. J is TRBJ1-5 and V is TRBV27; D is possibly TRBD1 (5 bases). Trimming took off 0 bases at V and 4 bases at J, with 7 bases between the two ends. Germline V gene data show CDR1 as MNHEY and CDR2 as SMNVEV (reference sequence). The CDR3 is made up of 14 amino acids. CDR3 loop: CASSLSGGNQPQHF. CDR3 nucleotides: TGTGCCAGCAGTTTATCGGGGGGTAATCAGCCCCAGCATTTT.

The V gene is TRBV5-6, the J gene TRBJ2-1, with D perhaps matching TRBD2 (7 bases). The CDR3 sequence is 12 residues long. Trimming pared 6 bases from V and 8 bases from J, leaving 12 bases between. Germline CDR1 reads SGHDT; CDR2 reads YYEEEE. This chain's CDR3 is CASTWGGHEQFF. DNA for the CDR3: TGTGCCAGCACCTGGGGGGGGCATGAGCAGTTCTTC. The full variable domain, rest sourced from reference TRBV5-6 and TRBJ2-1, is DAGVTQSPTHLIKTRGQQVTLRCSPKSGHDTVSWYQQALGQGPQFIFQYYEEEERQRGNFPDRFSGHQFPNYSSELNVNALLLGDSALYLCASTWGGHEQFFGPGTRLTVL.

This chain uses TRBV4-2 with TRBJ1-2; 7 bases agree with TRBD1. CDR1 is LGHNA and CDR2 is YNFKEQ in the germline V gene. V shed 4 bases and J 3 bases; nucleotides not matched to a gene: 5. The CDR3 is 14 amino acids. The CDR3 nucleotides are TGTGCCAGCAGCCTTGGGACAGCCGACTATGGCTACACCTTC. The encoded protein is CASSLGTADYGYTF.

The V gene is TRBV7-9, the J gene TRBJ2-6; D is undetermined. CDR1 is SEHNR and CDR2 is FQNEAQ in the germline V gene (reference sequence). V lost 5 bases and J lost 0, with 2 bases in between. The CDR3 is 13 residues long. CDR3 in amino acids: CASSISGANVLTF. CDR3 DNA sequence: TGTGCCAGCAGCATCTCTGGGGCCAACGTCCTGACTTTC.

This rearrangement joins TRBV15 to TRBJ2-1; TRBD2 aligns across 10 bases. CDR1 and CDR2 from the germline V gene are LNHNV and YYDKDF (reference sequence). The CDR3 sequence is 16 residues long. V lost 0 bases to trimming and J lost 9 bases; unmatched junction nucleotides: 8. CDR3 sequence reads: CATSRDGLAGEGEQFF. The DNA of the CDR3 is TGTGCCACCAGCAGAGATGGGCTAGCGGGAGAGGGTGAGCAGTTCTTC.

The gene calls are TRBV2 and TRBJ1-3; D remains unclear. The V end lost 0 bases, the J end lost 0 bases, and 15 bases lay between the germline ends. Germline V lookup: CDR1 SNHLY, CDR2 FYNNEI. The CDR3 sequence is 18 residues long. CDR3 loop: CASSEAGRRMLSGNTIYF. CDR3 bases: TGTGCCAGCAGTGAAGCCGGGCGACGGATGCTCTCTGGAAACACCATATATTTT.

The CDR3 region has the DNA TGTGCCAGCACGCGGGAGACAGGGGAGAATGAAAAACTGTTTTTT. Translation: CASTRETGENEKLFF. The V call is TRBV25-1, the J call TRBJ1-4, with TRBD1 identical over 8 bases. This CDR3 region has 15 residues. From germline, CDR1 is MGHDK and CDR2 SYGVNS. The V gene end was trimmed by 7 bases and the J gene end by 5 bases; junction bases not matched to a gene: 9.